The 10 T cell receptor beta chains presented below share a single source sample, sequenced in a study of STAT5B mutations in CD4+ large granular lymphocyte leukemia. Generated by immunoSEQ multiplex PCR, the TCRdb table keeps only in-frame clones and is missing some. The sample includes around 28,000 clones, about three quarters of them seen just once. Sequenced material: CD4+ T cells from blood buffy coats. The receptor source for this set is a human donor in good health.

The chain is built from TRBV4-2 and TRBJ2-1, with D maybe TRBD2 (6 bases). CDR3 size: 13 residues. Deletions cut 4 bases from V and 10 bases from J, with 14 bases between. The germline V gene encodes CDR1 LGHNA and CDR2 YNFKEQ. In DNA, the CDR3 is TGTGCCAGCAGCCGCATAGAGGGAGGAGAGCAGTTCTTC. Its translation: CASSRIEGGEQFF.

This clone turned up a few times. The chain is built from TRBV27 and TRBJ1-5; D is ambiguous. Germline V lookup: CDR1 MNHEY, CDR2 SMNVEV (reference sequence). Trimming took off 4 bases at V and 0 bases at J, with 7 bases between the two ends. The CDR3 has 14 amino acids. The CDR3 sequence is CASSSGYSNQPQHF. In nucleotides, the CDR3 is TGTGCCAGCAGTTCCGGGTATAGCAATCAGCCCCAGCATTTT.

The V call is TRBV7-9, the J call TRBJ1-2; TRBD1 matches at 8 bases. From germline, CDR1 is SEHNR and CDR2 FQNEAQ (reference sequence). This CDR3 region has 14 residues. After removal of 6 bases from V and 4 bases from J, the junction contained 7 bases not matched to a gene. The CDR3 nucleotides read TGTGCCAGCAGACCCGGCCAGGGGGCCTATGGCTACACCTTC. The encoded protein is CASRPGQGAYGYTF.

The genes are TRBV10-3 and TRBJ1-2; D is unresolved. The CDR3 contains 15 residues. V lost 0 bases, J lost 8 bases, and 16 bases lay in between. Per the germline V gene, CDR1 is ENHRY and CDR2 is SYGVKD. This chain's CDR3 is CAISESRMGSEGYTF. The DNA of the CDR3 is TGTGCCATCAGTGAGTCAAGAATGGGCTCGGAGGGCTACACCTTC.

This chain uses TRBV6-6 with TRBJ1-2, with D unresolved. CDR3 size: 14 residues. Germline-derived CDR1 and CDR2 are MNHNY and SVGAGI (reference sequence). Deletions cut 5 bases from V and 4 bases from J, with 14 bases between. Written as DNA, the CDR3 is TGTGCCAGCAGTCCCCCGCCCGAAGGCTATGGCTACACCTTC. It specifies CASSPPPEGYGYTF.

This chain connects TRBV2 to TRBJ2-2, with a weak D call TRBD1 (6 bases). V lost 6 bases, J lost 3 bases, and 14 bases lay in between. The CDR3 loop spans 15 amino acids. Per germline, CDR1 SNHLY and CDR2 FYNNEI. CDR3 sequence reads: CASSVQGMDTGELFF. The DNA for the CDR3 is TGTGCCAGCAGCGTACAGGGTATGGACACCGGGGAGCTGTTTTTT.

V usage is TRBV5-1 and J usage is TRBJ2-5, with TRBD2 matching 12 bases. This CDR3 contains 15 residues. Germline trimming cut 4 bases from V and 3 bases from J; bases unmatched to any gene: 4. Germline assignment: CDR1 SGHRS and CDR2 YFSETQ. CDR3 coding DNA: TGCGCCAGCAGCGCTAGCGGGGGGGAAGAAGAGACCCAGTACTTC. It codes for CASSASGGEEETQYF.

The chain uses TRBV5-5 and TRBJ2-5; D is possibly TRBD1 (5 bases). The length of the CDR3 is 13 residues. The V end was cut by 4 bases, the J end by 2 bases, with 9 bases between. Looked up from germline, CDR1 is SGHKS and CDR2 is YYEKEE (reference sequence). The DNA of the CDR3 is TGTGCCAGCAGCCGACAGCTACAAGAGACCCAGTACTTC. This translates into CASSRQLQETQYF.

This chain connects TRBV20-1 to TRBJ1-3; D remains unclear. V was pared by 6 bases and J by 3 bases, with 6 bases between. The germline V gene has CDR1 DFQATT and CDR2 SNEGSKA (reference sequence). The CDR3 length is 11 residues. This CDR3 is CSATSGNTIYF. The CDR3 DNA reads TGCAGTGCGACCAGTGGAAACACCATATATTTT.

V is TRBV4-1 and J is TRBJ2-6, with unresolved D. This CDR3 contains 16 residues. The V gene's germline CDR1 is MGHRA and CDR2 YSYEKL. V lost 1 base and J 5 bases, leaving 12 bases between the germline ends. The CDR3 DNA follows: TGCGCCAGCAGCCAAGTATGGTCTGAGCGGGCCAACGTCCTGACTTTC. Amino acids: CASSQVWSERANVLTF.